The present entry profiles one T cell receptor beta chain with its context. This clone was detected only a few times. Its antigen remains undetermined. Qualities for individual bases were not recorded, and no much larger clone is one base off. Collaborating institutions collected whole blood in K2EDTA tubes following their own protocols. For TCRbeta analysis, collaborator samples were shipped as frozen whole blood, as isolated PBMCs, or as DNA extracted from either sample type. These data belong to a study of blood T cell repertoires in COVID-19 (dated by TCRdb to about 2020). With regard to the full study: The collaborator samples originated in the United States, Italy and Spain and spanned the acute and convalescent phases of COVID-19. The prospective study material was composed of cDNA or gDNA derived from T cells, B-cell-depleted T cells, or PBMCs. The dataset comprised deeply sampled blood TCRbeta repertoires from subjects exposed to, actively infected with, or recovered from COVID-19. The repertoires were released in a freely available public database meant as a resource for research on the immune response to SARS-CoV-2. The samples were drawn from the first 160 participants of the ongoing ImmuneRACE study and from under 1,500 subjects provided by 6 global collaborators. Sample metadata almost always included a de-identified subject ID, COVID-19 status, age in years and sex. Where available, HLA class I and class II types were taken from metadata supplied by the sample provider and were not determined by assay-based typing.

General study outcomes and caveats: The quantity of clinical and demographic metadata differed by source and by participant and was supplied without curation.

The germline V gene specifies KGHSH as CDR1 and LQKENI as CDR2. Trimming takes 2 bases off V and 8 bases off J; junction bases not matched to a gene: 12. The CDR3 starts with the cysteine, ends with the phenylalanine, and has 16 residues. The CDR3 DNA has 48 bases and is translated from base 1. TCRbeta CDR3 regions were amplified from genomic DNA using the immunoSEQ Assay, a bias-controlled multiplex PCR. In the source study's methods: The number of nucleated cells in each sample was estimated by amplification of reference gene primers within the assay. To quantify the absolute abundance of each unique TCRbeta CDR3 rearrangement, sequence reads were collapsed and filtered. For each sample, productive Simpson clonality was calculated by taking the square root of Simpson's diversity index across productive rearrangements. TCRdb obtained this table from immuneACCESS and retained in-frame rearrangements with V and J assigned. These tables miss some clones; where compared with another copy, unresolved V genes account for less than half of the shortfall, and the remainder is unexplained. The DNA was the basis for D and trimming; V, J and clone size are from that table. This sample comprises approximately 84,000 clones, over 70% of them detected only once. The ten largest clones capture 5% to 6% of the sample.

The origin of this receptor is a middle-aged man with active or convalescent COVID-19. The chain is assembled from TRBV18 and TRBJ2-4, with TRBD1 identical over 7 junction bases. Sequencing was performed on peripheral blood. The CDR3 is CASSPAYRGELHIQYF. The DNA reads TGTGCCAGCTCACCAGCGTACAGGGGAGAATTACACATTCAGTACTTC.